This TCR beta chain was found in a study of radiation and T cells in renal cell carcinoma. Regarding the study as a whole: Top tumor clonotypes rose in blood 2 weeks post-radiation, then contracted.

On this clone itself: Its matching antigen is unknown.

The CDR3 totals 13 residues. The ends were cut back, 6 bases at V and 5 bases at J, with 13 bases in the middle. In germline, CDR1 is MDHEN, CDR2 SYDVKM. Using immunoSEQ multiplex PCR, the repertoire was profiled, and TCRdb retains in-frame clones only, with some absent. The repertoire includes 70,000 to 100,000 clones, 65% to 90% of them detected once, and about 23% sits in the top ten. As for time point: blood 2 weeks post-SBRT. Documented treatment: 15 Gy SBRT to primary tumor, nephrectomy 4 weeks later. This renal cell carcinoma was of the clear cell type. The clonotype was recovered from a woman aged 45-59 years with renal cell carcinoma. This material consisted of blood, taken from a patient whose treatment included radiotherapy and nephrectomy. This sequence joins TRBV28 and TRBJ1-2, with D uncertain. CDR3 residues: CASRTSGQYGYTF. The CDR3 DNA reads as TGTGCCAGCAGAACTTCAGGCCAATATGGCTACACCTTC.